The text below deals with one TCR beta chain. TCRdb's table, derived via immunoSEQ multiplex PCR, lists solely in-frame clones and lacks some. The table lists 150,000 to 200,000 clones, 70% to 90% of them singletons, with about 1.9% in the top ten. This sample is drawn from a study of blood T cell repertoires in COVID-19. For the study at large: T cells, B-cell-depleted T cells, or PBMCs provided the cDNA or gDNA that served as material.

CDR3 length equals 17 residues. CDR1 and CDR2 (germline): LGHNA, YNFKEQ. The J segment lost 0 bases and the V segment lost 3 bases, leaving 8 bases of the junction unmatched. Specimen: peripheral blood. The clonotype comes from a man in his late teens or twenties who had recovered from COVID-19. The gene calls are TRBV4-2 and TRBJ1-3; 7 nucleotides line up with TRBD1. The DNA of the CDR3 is TGTGCCAGCAGCCACCCGGGACAGCAAAGCTCTGGAAACACCATATATTTT. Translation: CASSHPGQQSSGNTIYF.